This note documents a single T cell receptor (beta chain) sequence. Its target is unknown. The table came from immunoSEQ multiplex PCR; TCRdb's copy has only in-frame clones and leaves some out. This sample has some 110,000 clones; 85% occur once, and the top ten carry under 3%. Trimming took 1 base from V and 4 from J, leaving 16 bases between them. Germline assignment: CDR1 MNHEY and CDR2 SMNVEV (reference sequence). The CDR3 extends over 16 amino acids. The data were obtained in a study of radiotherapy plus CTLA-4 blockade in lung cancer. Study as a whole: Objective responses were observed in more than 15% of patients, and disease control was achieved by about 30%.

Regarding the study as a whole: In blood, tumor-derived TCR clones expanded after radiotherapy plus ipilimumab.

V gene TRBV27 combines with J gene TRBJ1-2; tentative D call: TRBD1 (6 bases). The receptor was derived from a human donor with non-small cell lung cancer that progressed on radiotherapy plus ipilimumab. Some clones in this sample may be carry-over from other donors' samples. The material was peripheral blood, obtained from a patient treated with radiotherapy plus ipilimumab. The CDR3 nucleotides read TGTGCCAGCAGTTTATTGGGAGCGCCCAGGGGCTATGGCTACACCTTC. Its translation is CASSLLGAPRGYGYTF.